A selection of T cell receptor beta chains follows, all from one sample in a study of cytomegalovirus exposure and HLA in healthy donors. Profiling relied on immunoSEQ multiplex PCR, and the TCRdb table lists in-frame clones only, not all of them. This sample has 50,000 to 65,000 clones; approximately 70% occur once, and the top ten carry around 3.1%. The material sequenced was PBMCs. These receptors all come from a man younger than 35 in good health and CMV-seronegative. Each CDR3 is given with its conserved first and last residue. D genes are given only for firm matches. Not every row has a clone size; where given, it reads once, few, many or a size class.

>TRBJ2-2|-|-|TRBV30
TGTGCCTGGACACCGCTAGCGATCGGGGAGCTGTTTTTT
CAWTPLAIGELFF
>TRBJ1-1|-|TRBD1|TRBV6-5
TGTGCCAGCAGTACCGACGGGACAGCAAACACTGAAGCTTTCTTT
CASSTDGTANTEAFF
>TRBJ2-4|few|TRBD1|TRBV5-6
TGTGCCAGCAGCTTGGGAGCCGGGACAGGGTGGGACATTCAGTACTTC
CASSLGAGTGWDIQYF
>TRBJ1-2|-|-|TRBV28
TGTGCCAGCAGTTTATACGACAGGACAAACTATGGCTACACCTTC
CASSLYDRTNYGYTF
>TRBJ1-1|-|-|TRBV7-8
TGTGCCAGCAGCTTAGAGGGGCCCGGTGGGACTGAAGCTTTCTTT
CASSLEGPGGTEAFF
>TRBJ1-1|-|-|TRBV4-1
TGCGCCAGCAGTTCCGCCGGGGAAGCTTTCTTT
CASSSAGEAFF
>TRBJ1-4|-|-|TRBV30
TGTGCCTCTCGGGGGTCACGGGAAAAACTGTTTTTT
CASRGSREKLFF
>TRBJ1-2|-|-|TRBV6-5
TGTGCCAGCACCACCCTGCGGGGAGGTGGCTACACCTTC
CASTTLRGGGYTF
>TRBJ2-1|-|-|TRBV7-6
TGTGCCAGCAGCTCAGAAGGAGAGGCGAGCAGCGGTTTTCTTGAGCAGTTCTTC
CASSSEGEASSGFLEQFF
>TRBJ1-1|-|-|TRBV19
TGTGCCAGTTTCGCCACAGGGAGATTCACTGAAGCTTTCTTT
CASFATGRFTEAFF
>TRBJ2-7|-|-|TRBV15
TGTGCCACCAGCAGAGGCACGGAGCCGGGGCAGTACTTC
CATSRGTEPGQYF
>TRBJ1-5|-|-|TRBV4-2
TGTGCCAGCAGCTCAAATCAGCCCCAGCATTTT
CASSSNQPQHF
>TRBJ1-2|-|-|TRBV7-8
TGTGCCAGCAGCTTAGGCAGGGAGGGCTATGGCTACACCTTC
CASSLGREGYGYTF
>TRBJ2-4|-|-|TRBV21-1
TGTGCCAGCGGGTACCCACAGGGGAAAAACATTCAGTACTTC
CASGYPQGKNIQYF
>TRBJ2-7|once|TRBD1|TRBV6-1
TGTGCCAGCAGTGAATGGACAGGGGGCGCCAACGAGCAGTACTTC
CASSEWTGGANEQYF
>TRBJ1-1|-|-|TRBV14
TGTGCCAGCAGCCAAGATGGTTGGAGTCTGGGGAACACTGAAGCTTTCTTT
CASSQDGWSLGNTEAFF
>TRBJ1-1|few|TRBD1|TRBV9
TGTGCCAGCAGCGCATGGGACAGCCCACTGTCCACTGAAGCTTTCTTT
CASSAWDSPLSTEAFF
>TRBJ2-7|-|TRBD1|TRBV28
TGTGCCAGCAGAAGAGCCGGGACAGGGACCTACGAGCAGTACTTC
CASRRAGTGTYEQYF
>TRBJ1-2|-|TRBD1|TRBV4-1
TGCGCCAGCAGCCAAGGTTACGGACAGGGGAGATCGGACTACACCTTC
CASSQGYGQGRSDYTF
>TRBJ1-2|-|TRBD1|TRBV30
TGTGCCTGGGGTAGGAGGGGGCGGCACCGGGGCTACACCTTC
CAWGRRGRHRGYTF
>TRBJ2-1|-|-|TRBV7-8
TGTGCCAGCAGCTTAGCCACAGCTCGGAGGACCTACAATGAGCAGTTCTTC
CASSLATARRTYNEQFF
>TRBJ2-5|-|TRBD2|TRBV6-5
TGTGCCAGCAAATCAGCGGGAGTTGTGGAGACCCAGTACTTC
CASKSAGVVETQYF